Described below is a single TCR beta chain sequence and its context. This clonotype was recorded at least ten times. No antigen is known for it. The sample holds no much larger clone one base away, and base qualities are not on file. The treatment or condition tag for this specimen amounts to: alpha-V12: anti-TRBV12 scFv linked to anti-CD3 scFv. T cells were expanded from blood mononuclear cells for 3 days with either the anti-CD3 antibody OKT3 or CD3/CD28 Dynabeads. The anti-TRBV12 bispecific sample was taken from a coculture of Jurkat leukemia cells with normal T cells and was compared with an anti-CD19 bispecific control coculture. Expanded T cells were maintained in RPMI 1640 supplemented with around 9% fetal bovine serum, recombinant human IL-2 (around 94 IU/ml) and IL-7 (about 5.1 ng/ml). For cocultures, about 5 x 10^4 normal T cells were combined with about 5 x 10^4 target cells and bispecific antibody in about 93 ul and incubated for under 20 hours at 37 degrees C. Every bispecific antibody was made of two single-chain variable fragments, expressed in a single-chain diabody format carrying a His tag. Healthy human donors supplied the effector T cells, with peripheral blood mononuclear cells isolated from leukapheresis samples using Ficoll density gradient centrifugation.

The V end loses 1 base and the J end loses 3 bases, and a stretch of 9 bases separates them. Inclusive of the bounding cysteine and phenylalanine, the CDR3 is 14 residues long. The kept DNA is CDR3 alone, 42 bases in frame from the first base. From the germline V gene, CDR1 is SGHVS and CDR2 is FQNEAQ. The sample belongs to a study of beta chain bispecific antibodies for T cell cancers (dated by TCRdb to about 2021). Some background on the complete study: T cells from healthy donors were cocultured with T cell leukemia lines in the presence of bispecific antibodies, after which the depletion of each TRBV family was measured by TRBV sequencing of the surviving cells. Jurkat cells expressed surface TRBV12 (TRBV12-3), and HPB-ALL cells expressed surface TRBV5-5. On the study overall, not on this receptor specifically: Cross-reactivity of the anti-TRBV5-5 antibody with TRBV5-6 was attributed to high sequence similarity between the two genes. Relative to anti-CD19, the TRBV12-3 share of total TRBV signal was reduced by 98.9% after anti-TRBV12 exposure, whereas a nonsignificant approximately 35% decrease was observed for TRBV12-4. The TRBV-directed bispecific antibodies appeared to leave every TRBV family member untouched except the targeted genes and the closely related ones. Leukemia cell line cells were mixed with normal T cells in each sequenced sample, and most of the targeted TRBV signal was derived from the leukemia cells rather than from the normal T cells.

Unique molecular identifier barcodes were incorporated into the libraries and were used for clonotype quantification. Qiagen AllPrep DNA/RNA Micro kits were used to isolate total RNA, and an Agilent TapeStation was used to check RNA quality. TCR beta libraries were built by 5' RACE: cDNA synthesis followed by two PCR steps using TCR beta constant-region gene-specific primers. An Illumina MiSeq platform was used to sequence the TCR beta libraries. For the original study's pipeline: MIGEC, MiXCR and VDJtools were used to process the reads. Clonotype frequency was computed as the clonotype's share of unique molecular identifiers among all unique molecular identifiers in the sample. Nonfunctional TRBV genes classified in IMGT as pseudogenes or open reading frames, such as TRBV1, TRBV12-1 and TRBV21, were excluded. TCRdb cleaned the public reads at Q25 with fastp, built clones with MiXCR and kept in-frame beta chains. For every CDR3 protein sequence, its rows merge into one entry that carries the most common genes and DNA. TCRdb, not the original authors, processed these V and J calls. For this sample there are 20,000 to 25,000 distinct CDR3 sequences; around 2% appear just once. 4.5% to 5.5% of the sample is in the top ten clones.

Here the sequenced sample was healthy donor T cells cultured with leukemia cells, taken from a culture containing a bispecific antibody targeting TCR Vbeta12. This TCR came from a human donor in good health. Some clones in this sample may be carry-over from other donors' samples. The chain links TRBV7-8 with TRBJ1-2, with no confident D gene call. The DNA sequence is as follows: TGTGCCAGCAGCTTAGAGCCTTTGGACTATGGCTACACCTTC. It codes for CASSLEPLDYGYTF.